This T cell receptor beta chain was retrieved from a study of blood T cell repertoires in COVID-19. Study information: Sources were T cells, B-cell-depleted T cells, or PBMCs; the material itself was cDNA or gDNA.

In the authors' workflow: From reference gene primer amplification, estimates of nucleated cell counts were derived. Clones were sequenced by immunoSEQ multiplex PCR, and TCRdb holds only the in-frame ones, with some missing. That table supplies the V and J calls and clone size; D and trimming were determined from the DNA. The repertoire holds hundreds of thousands of clones, with around nine tenths as singletons. Germline CDR1 reads ENHRY; CDR2 reads SYGVKD. CDR3 length: 16 amino acids. Trimming cost V 6 bases and J 4 bases; bases outside gene matches: 12. Specimen: peripheral blood. The receptor was derived from a man between 18 and 35 years old with active or convalescent COVID-19. The V call is TRBV10-3, the J call TRBJ1-1; 9 positions agree with TRBD1. The CDR3 coding sequence is TGTGCCATCAGACCGGGACAGGGTGAAGGCGGCACTGAAGCTTTCTTT. Its protein is CAIRPGQGEGGTEAFF.